The clone carrying this TCR beta chain was counted only a few times. Its specificity is not known. The sample originates from a study of identical twins. The study's findings and limits: Excess low generation probability was seen in twin-shared out-of-frame alpha sequences. A cross-sectional statistical analysis, not follow-up of the same donors, supported the conclusions. Insertion counts were lower in abundant cord blood beta clonotypes, a trend that memory repertoires did not show.

TCRdb re-called the 5' RACE reads through MiXCR, storing one row per CDR3 protein. The data show around 1.7 million distinct CDR3 sequences, about 30% seen once. This receptor was taken from a newborn girl in good health. Sequencing was done on a sample of cord blood.

Written as DNA, the CDR3 is TGCAGTGCTAGAGCTGGGACTTCTCCGGATACGCAGTATTTT. Its translation is CSARAGTSPDTQYF. The chain combines TRBV20-1 with TRBJ2-3; D perhaps matches TRBD2 (6 bases). Germline values: CDR1 DFQATT, CDR2 SNEGSKA (reference sequence). This CDR3 has 14 amino acids. V was cut by 1 base and J by 6 bases, with 14 bases left in between.